Listed here are 12 T cell receptor beta chains from one sample, sequenced in a study of T cells in tuberculosis. Sequencing was performed with immunoSEQ multiplex PCR; in TCRdb, only in-frame clones are kept and a portion is missing. The table includes 9,500 to 12,000 clones, 90% to 95% detected once. What was sequenced was PBMCs. These receptors were taken from an adult with tuberculosis.

The V gene is TRBV6-1, the J gene TRBJ2-6; tentative D call: TRBD2 (5 bases). In germline, CDR1 is MNHNS, CDR2 SASEGT. Trimming pared 3 bases from V and 0 bases from J, leaving 6 bases between. This CDR3 contains 15 residues. For the CDR3, the DNA is TGTGCCAGCAGTGAGGGGAGCTCTGGGGCCAACGTCCTGACTTTC. This gives the protein CASSEGSSGANVLTF.

The rearrangement uses TRBV13 and TRBJ2-1, with D unresolved. The CDR3 runs 12 residues. Per germline, CDR1 PRHDT and CDR2 FYEKMQ (reference sequence). V lost 4 bases and J 7 bases, leaving 8 bases between the germline ends. The CDR3 protein is CASSSDKNEQFF. CDR3 sequence (DNA): TGTGCCAGCAGCTCAGACAAAAATGAGCAGTTCTTC.

The chain employs TRBV7-9 and TRBJ2-1; D is perhaps TRBD1 (6 bases). The V and J ends lost 6 bases and 1 base respectively, with 16 bases between them. This CDR3 is 16 amino acids long. CDR1 is SEHNR and CDR2 is FQNEAQ in the germline V gene (reference sequence). The CDR3 spells CASSAEQGRSYNEQFF. As DNA, the CDR3 is TGTGCCAGCAGTGCAGAACAGGGCCGTTCCTACAATGAGCAGTTCTTC.

This clone was counted a few times. V is TRBV30 and J is TRBJ2-7; D might be TRBD1 (6 bases). With 3 bases removed from V and 6 bases from J, the gap between germline ends came to 18 bases. Germline loops: CDR1 GTSNPN, CDR2 SVGIG (reference sequence). This CDR3 has 14 residues. The CDR3 is CAWRAGVTRGEQYF. The DNA of the CDR3 is TGTGCCTGGAGGGCAGGGGTTACCAGGGGCGAGCAGTACTTC.

The chain is built from TRBV2 and TRBJ1-6; possible D gene TRBD1, 5 bases. The V gene's germline CDR1 is SNHLY and CDR2 FYNNEI. The CDR3 contains 16 residues. Deletions cut 7 bases from V and 7 bases from J, with 20 bases between. CDR3 region: CASTPAGPKLNSPLHF. The CDR3 region has the DNA TGTGCCAGCACCCCGGCAGGGCCGAAATTAAATTCACCCCTCCACTTT.

The CDR3 reads CASMGQGTVNTEAFF. The CDR3 DNA sequence: TGTGCCAGTATGGGGCAGGGCACGGTGAACACTGAAGCTTTCTTT. This chain uses TRBV19 with TRBJ1-1; possible D gene TRBD1, 5 bases. The CDR3 runs 15 residues. In germline, CDR1 is LNHDA, CDR2 SQIVND (reference sequence). Deletions cut 7 bases from V and 0 bases from J, with 15 bases between.

The chain combines TRBV7-6 with TRBJ2-2; tentatively, D is TRBD1 (6 bases). This CDR3 is 16 amino acids long. Trimming removed 5 bases from V and 1 base from J, with 14 bases in between. Germline V gives CDR1 SGHVS, CDR2 FNYEAQ. The DNA for the CDR3 is TGTGCCAGCAGCCAAGAGAACAGGGAGAACACCGGGGAGCTGTTTTTT. Translation: CASSQENRENTGELFF.

This chain links TRBV2 with TRBJ1-1; D possibly corresponds to TRBD1 (5 bases). The CDR3 extends over 13 amino acids. Germline V gene data show CDR1 as SNHLY and CDR2 as FYNNEI. V lost 6 bases and J lost 0, with 8 bases in between. CDR3 residues: CASSRDLNTEAFF. In DNA form, the CDR3 reads TGTGCCAGCAGCAGGGACTTGAACACTGAAGCTTTCTTT.

This sequence joins TRBV6-6 and TRBJ1-2; no clear D gene. V lost 1 base to trimming and J lost 10 bases, with 16 bases between them. The CDR3 loop spans 14 amino acids. The V gene's germline CDR1 is MNHNY and CDR2 SVGAGI (reference sequence). The CDR3, as DNA: TGTGCCAGCAGTTACTACACAGCAGAACGGCACTACACCTTC. Translated, it gives CASSYYTAERHYTF.

The chain has TRBV7-8 and TRBJ2-1; 16 bases align to TRBD2. Trimming took 4 bases from V and 7 from J; bases not matched to a gene: 13. There are 19 residues in the CDR3. Germline CDR1 and CDR2: SGHVS and FQNEAQ. This CDR3 reads CASSSLPGLAGGPGNEQFF. CDR3 DNA sequence: TGTGCCAGCAGCTCTCTGCCGGGACTAGCGGGAGGGCCTGGGAATGAGCAGTTCTTC.

The chain carries TRBV5-1 and TRBJ2-5; 12 bases map to TRBD1. The CDR3 is 15 residues long. From germline, CDR1 is SGHRS and CDR2 YFSETQ. The CDR3 DNA reads TGCGCTTCTGGGCGGGGACAGGGGGCTGGGGAGACCCAGTACTTC. Translation: CASGRGQGAGETQYF.

The chain joins TRBV30 to TRBJ2-7, with TRBD2 matching 7 bases. V lost 0 bases to trimming and J lost 0 bases; unmatched junction nucleotides: 17. The germline CDR1 and CDR2 sequences are GTSNPN and SVGIG (reference sequence). This CDR3 comprises 19 residues. As DNA, the CDR3 is TGTGCCTGGAGTGTACCAGGGCTAGCGGCGGGGCTTCGCTCCTACGAGCAGTACTTC. This gives the protein CAWSVPGLAAGLRSYEQYF.